Listed below are T cell receptor beta chains from one sample, sequenced in a study of blood T cells in healthy people across ages. TCRdb passed the 5' RACE reads through MiXCR, listing each CDR3 protein once. Among roughly 700,000 distinct CDR3 sequences, approximately 31% were seen once, and the ten largest hold 15%. The specimen sequenced was blood. The receptors were sampled from a woman of 80 years or more in good health. CDR3s include the opening cysteine and the closing phenylalanine or tryptophan. D genes are given only for firm matches. Not all rows give a size; the values are once, few, many and, for expanded clones, a class.

V gene	D gene	clone size	J gene	CDR3 DNA	CDR3 protein
TRBV27	-	-	TRBJ2-3	TGTGCCGGCAGTCGTTGGGGAGATACGCAGTATTTT	CAGSRWGDTQYF
TRBV5-1	TRBD1	many	TRBJ2-7	TGCGCCAGCAGCATCCCGGGACAGTCCTACGAGCAGTACTTC	CASSIPGQSYEQYF
TRBV15	-	many	TRBJ1-2	TGTGCCACCAGCAGAGTGAGGTCAGGGACATCGAATGGCTACACCTTC	CATSRVRSGTSNGYTF
TRBV4-2	-	few	TRBJ1-1	TGTGCCAGCAGCCAAGATAGGGATACTGAAGCTTTCTTT	CASSQDRDTEAFF
TRBV20-1	-	many	TRBJ1-2	TGCAGTGCCCGTATGGTGGGGGCGTCGGACTATGGCTACACCTTC	CSARMVGASDYGYTF
TRBV20-1	-	many	TRBJ1-2	TGCAGTGTTCAACAGGGTTGGGGCTACACCTTC	CSVQQGWGYTF
TRBV12-3/TRBV12-4	TRBD1	-	TRBJ1-2	TGTGCCAGCAGCCAAGGACAGGGAGGGGCTAACTATGGCCACACCTTC	CASSQGQGGANYGHTF
TRBV28	-	few	TRBJ1-5	TGTGCCAGCAGCACACCTTATAGCAATCAGCCCCAGCATTTT	CASSTPYSNQPQHF
TRBV5-6	-	-	TRBJ1-5	TGTGCCAGCAGCAGGGTGGATAGCAATCAGCCCCAGCATTTT	CASSRVDSNQPQHF
TRBV15	-	many	TRBJ2-6	TGTGCCACCAGCAGAGATCCCCCGGAGGGGGCCAACGTCCTGACTTTC	CATSRDPPEGANVLTF
TRBV19	-	few	TRBJ2-7	TGTGCCAGTAGGACAACAGGGAACGACGAGCAGTACTTC	CASRTTGNDEQYF
TRBV29-1	-	many	TRBJ2-3	TGCAGCTCGGAGGGAGACACAGATACGCAGTATTTT	CSSEGDTDTQYF
TRBV6-5	TRBD2	-	TRBJ2-7	TGTGCCAGCAGGGCTGAAAGCGGGGGCAATGGATACGAGCAGTACTTC	CASRAESGGNGYEQYF
TRBV20-1	TRBD1	many	TRBJ1-5	TGCAGTGCTAGTGCCGGGACAGGAAGCAATCAGCCCCAGCATTTT	CSASAGTGSNQPQHF
TRBV7-2	-	many	TRBJ1-2	TGTGCCAGCAGCTTAGCCAGGCTCCCCGACTATGGCTACACCTTC	CASSLARLPDYGYTF
TRBV28	-	-	TRBJ1-5	TGTGCCAGCAGTTTACCGCAGGGGCACAATCAGCCCCAGCATTTT	CASSLPQGHNQPQHF
TRBV5-5	-	many	TRBJ1-5	TGTGCCAGCAGCTCCCTTGGGGGAGGGAGCAATCAGCCCCAGCATTTT	CASSSLGGGSNQPQHF
TRBV6-2/TRBV6-3	-	-	TRBJ2-7	TGTGCCAGCATTCACCAGGGAGGCTGGCAGGGTTACGAGCAGTACTTC	CASIHQGGWQGYEQYF
TRBV30	TRBD2	many	TRBJ2-1	TGTGCCTGGAGCGGGGGGGCCAGCAATGAGCAGTTCTTC	CAWSGGASNEQFF
TRBV5-1	-	once	TRBJ2-5	TGCGCCAGCAGCGACGCGACAGGCCCCCAAGAGACCCAGTACTTC	CASSDATGPQETQYF
TRBV7-6	-	many	TRBJ2-7	TGTGCCAGCAGCCCGGACGGTGTCGAGCAGTACTTC	CASSPDGVEQYF
TRBV7-2	TRBD2	-	TRBJ2-7	TGTGCCAGCAGCTTATCGCGGGGGGAGCACGAGCAGTACTTC	CASSLSRGEHEQYF
TRBV11-1	TRBD1	once	TRBJ1-1	TGTGTCAGCAGCTGGGGACAGGCTCTTGAAGCTTTCTTT	CVSSWGQALEAFF
TRBV6-5	TRBD2	many	TRBJ2-3	TGTGCCAGCAGTTCGGGACTAATCACAGATACGCAGTATTTT	CASSSGLITDTQYF
TRBV3-1	-	many	TRBJ2-3	TGTGCCAGCAGCCCATCTGTGGATACGCAGTATTTT	CASSPSVDTQYF
TRBV6-5	TRBD2	-	TRBJ2-2	TGTGCCAGCAGATCCGGGACTAGCGGGGGGTACGGGGAGCTGTTTTTT	CASRSGTSGGYGELFF
TRBV29-1	-	-	TRBJ2-7	TGCAGTGTTGGGTTAGCAACAGGGTCCAACGAGCAGTACTTC	CSVGLATGSNEQYF
TRBV9	-	-	TRBJ1-1	TGTGCCAGCAGCGTCCGGAGTGACACTGAAGCTTTCTTT	CASSVRSDTEAFF
TRBV9	-	-	TRBJ2-5	TGTGCCAGCAGCCCCCGGTCGGGGGCCCAAGAGACCCAGTACTTC	CASSPRSGAQETQYF